Presented here are 29 T cell receptor beta chains from one specimen sequenced in a study of OX40 agonist ivuxolimab in advanced cancers. Sequencing was performed with immunoSEQ multiplex PCR; in TCRdb, only in-frame clones are kept and a portion is missing. The data contain around 60,000 clones, roughly nine tenths of them singletons. This specimen was CD4+ or CD8+ T cells sorted from blood, taken in a trial of the OX40 agonist ivuxolimab. The source is an adult with an advanced solid tumor such as melanoma, head and neck, liver or kidney cancer.

This sequence joins TRBV7-9 and TRBJ1-2; 7 bases agree with TRBD1. The junction had 2 bases not matched to a gene; V was cut back by 5 bases and J by 2 bases. CDR1 is SEHNR and CDR2 is FQNEAQ in the germline V gene (reference sequence). The CDR3 is 13 residues long. Here the CDR3 DNA reads TGTGCCAGCAGCCCACAGGGGAACTATGGCTACACCTTC. It encodes CASSPQGNYGYTF.

The genes are TRBV30 and TRBJ2-2, with TRBD2 as a possible D gene (6 bases). The ends were cut back, 2 bases at V and 3 bases at J, with 7 bases in the middle. Looked up from germline, CDR1 is GTSNPN and CDR2 is SVGIG (reference sequence). The CDR3 runs to 13 residues. Here the CDR3 reads CAWSTGDTGELFF. The CDR3 DNA reads as TGTGCCTGGAGTACGGGGGACACCGGGGAGCTGTTTTTT.

V is TRBV20-1 and J is TRBJ1-1; no firm D call. V gave up 6 bases and J gave up 3 bases, with 8 bases separating them. The length of the CDR3 is 11 residues. CDR1 is DFQATT and CDR2 is SNEGSKA in the germline V gene (reference sequence). The CDR3 sequence: CSARGYTEAFF. For the CDR3, the DNA is TGCAGTGCCCGCGGGTACACTGAAGCTTTCTTT.

The chain combines TRBV5-5 with TRBJ1-1; 10 positions agree with TRBD1. The V gene end was trimmed by 0 bases and the J gene end by 7 bases; junction bases not matched to a gene: 3. Germline V gene sequence: CDR1 SGHKS, CDR2 YYEKEE (reference sequence). This CDR3 is built from 14 residues. DNA for the CDR3: TGTGCCAGCAGCTTGGCCGGGACAGGGGATGAAGCTTTCTTT. It encodes CASSLAGTGDEAFF.

The chain recombines TRBV6-6 with TRBJ2-1; 9 bases fit TRBD2. The CDR3 spans 14 residues. CDR1 MNHNY and CDR2 SVGAGI come from the germline V gene (reference sequence). The V segment lost 6 bases and the J segment 5 bases; nucleotides outside the gene matches: 5. This chain's CDR3 is CASRTSGGDNEQFF. The CDR3 region has the DNA TGTGCCAGCAGGACTAGCGGCGGGGACAATGAGCAGTTCTTC.

This rearrangement joins TRBV30 to TRBJ2-5; either TRBD1 or TRBD2 may fit D (6 bases each). Germline-derived CDR1 and CDR2 are GTSNPN and SVGIG (reference sequence). This CDR3 region has 14 residues. The V gene lost 0 bases and the J gene lost 5 bases, with 13 bases spanning the gap. CDR3 DNA: TGTGCCTGGAGTGTAGGGGGGCCGGGGGAGACCCAGTACTTC. It specifies CAWSVGGPGETQYF. Combining the CDR3 with reference TRBV30 and TRBJ2-5 gives the whole variable domain SQTIHQWPATLVQPVGSPLSLECTVEGTSNPNLYWYRQAAGRGLQLLFYSVGIGQISSEVPQNLSASRPQDRQFILSSKKLLLSDSGFYLCAWSVGGPGETQYFGPGTRLLVL.

V and J are TRBV6-1 and TRBJ2-1; 10 nucleotides agree with TRBD2. The CDR3 has 16 amino acids. CDR1 is MNHNS, CDR2 SASEGT, per germline. V lost 0 bases to trimming and J lost 7 bases; unmatched junction nucleotides: 6. The CDR3 loop reads CASSEAVAGGWNEQFF. The CDR3, as DNA: TGTGCCAGCAGTGAAGCAGTAGCGGGAGGATGGAATGAGCAGTTCTTC.

This chain uses TRBV28 with TRBJ2-5; 8 bases match TRBD2. Germline CDR1 and CDR2: MDHEN and SYDVKM. V was pared by 6 bases and J by 2 bases, with 11 bases of the junction left unmatched. The CDR3 totals 16 residues. The DNA for the CDR3 is TGTGCCAGCAGCGGGGGGGACCGGTCGGATCAAGAGACCCAGTACTTC. This sequence encodes CASSGGDRSDQETQYF.

J is TRBJ2-3 and V is TRBV30, with 11 bases lining up with TRBD2. Per germline, CDR1 GTSNPN and CDR2 SVGIG (reference sequence). With V trimmed by 3 bases and J by 1 base, 3 bases remained unmatched. This CDR3 region has 15 residues. CDR3 region: CAWRALAGGTDTQYF. CDR3 coding DNA: TGTGCCTGGAGGGCACTAGCGGGGGGCACAGATACGCAGTATTTT. Looking up the rest from reference TRBV30 and TRBJ2-3 gives the full variable domain: SQTIHQWPATLVQPVGSPLSLECTVEGTSNPNLYWYRQAAGRGLQLLFYSVGIGQISSEVPQNLSASRPQDRQFILSSKKLLLSDSGFYLCAWRALAGGTDTQYFGPGTRLTVL.

The V and J genes are TRBV7-2 and TRBJ2-1; possible D gene TRBD2, 5 bases. The CDR3 sequence is 15 residues long. V was clipped by 6 bases and J by 0 bases, with 12 bases between them. Germline values: CDR1 SGHTA, CDR2 FQGNSA. The CDR3 DNA reads as TGTGCCAGCAGTTCGGACTCTAGCTCCTACAATGAGCAGTTCTTC. Translated, it gives CASSSDSSSYNEQFF.

CDR3 DNA: TGTGCCAGTAGGGGACTAGCGGGGGGGACGAACGGCGAGCAGTTCTTC. Translating gives CASRGLAGGTNGEQFF. J is TRBJ2-1 and V is TRBV19; 16 positions agree with TRBD2. CDR1 is LNHDA and CDR2 is SQIVND in the germline V gene (reference sequence). J gave up 10 bases and V 6 bases, and 9 bases lay outside the gene matches. The length of the CDR3 is 16 residues.

V usage is TRBV7-2 and J usage is TRBJ1-1; unclear D gene. The CDR3 extends over 13 amino acids. With 3 bases removed from V and 5 bases from J, the gap between germline ends came to 10 bases. Germline CDR1 reads SGHTA; CDR2 reads FQGNSA. The CDR3 region has the DNA TGTGCCAGCAGCTTCGGCGGGGTAACTGAAGCTTTCTTT. It translates to CASSFGGVTEAFF.

This clone was counted only a few times. The V and J genes are TRBV2 and TRBJ1-2; 8 nucleotides agree with TRBD1. This CDR3 is 14 amino acids long. V was clipped by 6 bases and J by 4 bases; unmatched bases: 7. Germline lookup yields CDR1 SNHLY and CDR2 FYNNEI. In DNA form, the CDR3 reads TGTGCCAGCAGCCCGGACAGGGAATCCTATGGCTACACCTTC. Its protein is CASSPDRESYGYTF.

This clone was counted a single time. The V call is TRBV5-1, the J call TRBJ1-2; 8 bases fit TRBD1. V was clipped by 0 bases and J by 4 bases; unmatched bases: 8. This CDR3 is built from 16 residues. Germline assignment: CDR1 SGHRS and CDR2 YFSETQ. CDR3 amino acids: CASSLASRGQSYGYTF. CDR3 nucleotides: TGCGCCAGCAGCTTGGCTTCCAGGGGGCAGAGCTATGGCTACACCTTC.

J is TRBJ2-1 and V is TRBV4-3; TRBD1 matches at 8 bases. This CDR3 is 15 amino acids long. Germline assignment: CDR1 LGHNA and CDR2 YSLEER. V dropped 4 bases and J dropped 5; count of bases not matched to a gene: 7. The chain's CDR3 is CASSRAGTGDNEQFF. CDR3 nucleotides: TGCGCCAGCAGCCGAGCTGGGACAGGTGACAATGAGCAGTTCTTC.

V is TRBV2 and J is TRBJ1-4; D unclear. V shed 6 bases and J shed 0 bases, with 8 bases lying between them. This CDR3 has 14 amino acids. Germline loops: CDR1 SNHLY, CDR2 FYNNEI. The CDR3 coding sequence is TGTGCCAGCAGCGCCAGAGCAACTAATGAAAAACTGTTTTTT. This gives the protein CASSARATNEKLFF.

This rearrangement joins TRBV2 to TRBJ1-1; TRBD1 aligns across 8 bases. This CDR3 contains 14 residues. V was clipped by 5 bases and J by 5 bases; unmatched bases: 7. Germline V gene lookup returns CDR1 SNHLY and CDR2 FYNNEI. The CDR3 DNA reads TGTGCCAGCAGTAAGGGACAGGAGGGGACTGAAGCTTTCTTT. This sequence encodes CASSKGQEGTEAFF.

This chain joins TRBV4-1 and TRBJ1-2; a weak D match, TRBD1 (6 bases). Germline V gene data show CDR1 as MGHRA and CDR2 as YSYEKL. The CDR3 length is 17 residues. V was trimmed by 4 bases and J by 8 bases, leaving 26 bases between them. The CDR3 reads CASSLERPGEDSRGYTF. CDR3 DNA sequence: TGCGCCAGCAGCCTTGAGCGGCCAGGGGAGGACTCGCGGGGCTACACCTTC.

V is TRBV30 and J is TRBJ2-5; no clear D. The germline V and J ends were trimmed by 1 base and 5 bases, with 17 bases remaining between them. Germline V gene data show CDR1 as GTSNPN and CDR2 as SVGIG (reference sequence). The CDR3 length is 15 residues. CDR3 nucleotide sequence: TGTGCCTGGAGTGGATGGTCGAACGATTTGGAGACCCAGTACTTC. This translates into CAWSGWSNDLETQYF.

The chain recombines TRBV18 with TRBJ1-5; tentative D call: TRBD1 (6 bases). V lost 3 bases and J lost 9, with 27 bases in between. The CDR3 length is 18 residues. CDR1 KGHSH and CDR2 LQKENI come from the germline V gene. As DNA, the CDR3 is TGTGCCAGCTCACCTACTTACTTCGGGGGGGGCCGTTTACGGCCCCAGCATTTT. Translation gives CASSPTYFGGGRLRPQHF. Full variable domain (missing parts from reference TRBV18 and TRBJ1-5): NAGVMQNPRHLVRRRGQEARLRCSPMKGHSHVYWYRQLPEEGLKFMVYLQKENIIDESGMPKERFSAEFPKEGPSILRIQQVVRGDSAAYFCASSPTYFGGGRLRPQHFGDGTRLSIL.

This chain uses TRBV27 with TRBJ2-5; TRBD1 agrees at 9 bases. Trimming removed 5 bases from V and 4 bases from J; junction bases left unmatched: 5. Germline lookup yields CDR1 MNHEY and CDR2 SMNVEV (reference sequence). This CDR3 has 14 residues. CDR3 sequence reads: CASSLTGGGETQYF. DNA for the CDR3: TGTGCCAGCAGTCTGACAGGGGGAGGAGAGACCCAGTACTTC.

CDR3 DNA sequence: TGTGCCAGCAGCTTAGCGGAGAGACAGGGTTGGGAGACCCAGTACTTC. Translation: CASSLAERQGWETQYF. The chain joins TRBV7-9 to TRBJ2-5; the match to TRBD1 covers 7 bases. Trimming removed 0 bases from V and 5 bases from J; junction bases left unmatched: 9. CDR1 and CDR2 (germline): SEHNR, FQNEAQ (reference sequence). There are 16 residues in the CDR3.

The V gene is TRBV6-1, the J gene TRBJ2-5; D is possibly TRBD1 or TRBD2 (5 bases each). The CDR3 is made up of 12 amino acids. V was pared by 6 bases and J by 0 bases, with 5 bases between. Germline V gives CDR1 MNHNS, CDR2 SASEGT. This CDR3 reads CASRGHQETQYF. The CDR3, as DNA: TGTGCCAGCAGGGGACACCAAGAGACCCAGTACTTC.

The DNA of the CDR3 is TGTGCCTGGAGTGACGTCGAAGAGCAGTACTTC. It translates to CAWSDVEEQYF. V usage is TRBV30 and J usage is TRBJ2-7, with D uncertain. Germline CDR1 reads GTSNPN; CDR2 reads SVGIG (reference sequence). CDR3 length equals 11 residues. V shed 1 base and J shed 7 bases, with 8 bases lying between them.

J is TRBJ2-2 and V is TRBV11-3, with a tentative D call TRBD2 (5 bases). V was pared by 5 bases and J by 1 base, with 11 bases between. CDR3 size: 15 residues. Germline assignment: CDR1 SGHNT and CDR2 YENEEA. DNA of the CDR3: TGTGCCAGCAGCCCTACTAGTTTGAACACCGGGGAGCTGTTTTTT. It is translated as CASSPTSLNTGELFF.

The rearrangement uses TRBV29-1 and TRBJ2-3, with D unclear. Germline CDR1 SQVTM, CDR2 ANQGSEA. Trimming pared 3 bases from V and 9 bases from J, leaving 4 bases between. The CDR3 is 9 residues long. CDR3 region: CSVESTQYF. DNA for the CDR3: TGCAGCGTTGAGTCGACGCAGTATTTT.

This clone has just one count. This chain joins TRBV11-3 and TRBJ2-7, with 9 bases lining up with TRBD1. The germline CDR1 and CDR2 sequences are SGHNT and YENEEA. There are 12 residues in the CDR3. The V segment lost 5 bases and the J segment 4 bases; nucleotides outside the gene matches: 0. As DNA, the CDR3 is TGTGCCAGCAGCGGGACAGGGTACGAGCAGTACTTC. Translating it yields CASSGTGYEQYF.

J is TRBJ1-4 and V is TRBV7-2; no clear D. Germline CDR1 SGHTA, CDR2 FQGNSA. Trimming took 5 bases from V and 0 from J, leaving 10 bases between them. This CDR3 is 15 amino acids long. CDR3 nucleotides: TGTGCCAGCAGCCTAAGCAGTGCAACTAATGAAAAACTGTTTTTT. Its translation is CASSLSSATNEKLFF.

This clone has a single count. The rearrangement joins TRBV5-1 to TRBJ2-7, with 10 bases fitting TRBD1. Germline lookup yields CDR1 SGHRS and CDR2 YFSETQ. The CDR3 length is 14 residues. The trim removed 2 bases at V and 3 bases at J, leaving 2 bases unmatched. CDR3 sequence reads: CASSFGDRGYEQYF. Written as DNA, the CDR3 is TGCGCCAGCAGCTTTGGGGACAGGGGCTACGAGCAGTACTTC.